What follows describes a single TCR beta chain. This specimen comes from a study of blood T cell repertoires in COVID-19. For the study at large: Acute-phase and convalescent COVID-19 samples originated in the United States, Italy and Spain. PBMCs, B-cell-depleted T cells, or T cells provided the cDNA or gDNA that made up the material.

TCRdb keeps only in-frame clones here, not all; method: immunoSEQ multiplex PCR. The sample shows 150,000 to 180,000 clones, just under 85% of them seen only once. V shed 0 bases and J 3 bases; nucleotides not matched to a gene: 2. Germline loops: CDR1 SGHRS, CDR2 YFSETQ. CDR3 length: 15 residues. Sequencing was performed on peripheral blood. The J gene is TRBJ1-4, the V gene TRBV5-1; 7 bases agree with TRBD1. The source of this sequence is a woman aged 55 to 70 with acute or convalescent COVID-19. The CDR3 DNA is TGCGCCAGCAGCTTGGCAGGGACAGCTAATGAAAAACTGTTTTTT. The encoded protein is CASSLAGTANEKLFF.